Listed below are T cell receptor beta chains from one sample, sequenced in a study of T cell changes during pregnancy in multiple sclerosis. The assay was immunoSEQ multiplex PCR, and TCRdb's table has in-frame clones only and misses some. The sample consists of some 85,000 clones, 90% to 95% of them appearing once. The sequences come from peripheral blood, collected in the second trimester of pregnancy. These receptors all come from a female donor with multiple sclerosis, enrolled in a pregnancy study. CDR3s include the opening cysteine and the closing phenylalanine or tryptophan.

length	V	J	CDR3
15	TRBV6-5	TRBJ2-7	CASSYETGLSYEQYF
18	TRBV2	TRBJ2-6	CASSTPFGRGSGANVLTF
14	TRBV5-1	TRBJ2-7	CASSSPGQGYEQYF
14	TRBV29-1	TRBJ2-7	CSVGDPDLAVEQYF
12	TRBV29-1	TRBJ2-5	CSVTSGSETQYF
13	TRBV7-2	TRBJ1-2	CASSLTTGIGYTF
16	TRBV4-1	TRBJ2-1	CASSQEYRTGINEQFF
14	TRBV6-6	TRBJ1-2	CASSYSAANYGYTF
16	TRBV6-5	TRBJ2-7	CASSYSVAGVGYEQYF
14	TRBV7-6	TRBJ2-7	CASSGGRTTYEQYF
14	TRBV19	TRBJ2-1	CASSTGMPYNEQFF
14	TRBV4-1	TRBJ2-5	CASSQVISQETQYF
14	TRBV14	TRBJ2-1	CASSSWTFGDEQFF
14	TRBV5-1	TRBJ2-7	CASSWTSGPYEQYF
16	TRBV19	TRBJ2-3	CASSLSGTSRTDTQYF
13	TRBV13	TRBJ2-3	CASSRTTTDTQYF
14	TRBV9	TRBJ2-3	CASSVRQGADTQYF
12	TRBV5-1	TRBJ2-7	CASGGQGYEQYF
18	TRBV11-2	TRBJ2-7	CASSSLRGTQGFSYEQYF
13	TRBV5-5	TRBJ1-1	CASSTGGGSEAFF
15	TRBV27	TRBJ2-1	CASSAPGQGYNEQFF
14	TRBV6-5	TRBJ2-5	CASRGTAGSETQYF
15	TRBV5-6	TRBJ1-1	CASSEVGQGHTEAFF
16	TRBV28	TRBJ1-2	CASSLFGTGKNYGYTF
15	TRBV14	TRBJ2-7	CASSKRRTGPYEQYF
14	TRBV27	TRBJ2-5	CASSLFPGEETQYF
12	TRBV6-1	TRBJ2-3	CASRLGVDTQYF
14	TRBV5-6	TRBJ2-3	CASGLRGSADTQYF
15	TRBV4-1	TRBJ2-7	CASSQAAGGPYEQYF
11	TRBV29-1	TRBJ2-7	CSCGSAYEQYF
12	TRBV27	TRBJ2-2	CASSFLTGELFF
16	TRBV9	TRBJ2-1	CASSVVGEGTYNEQFF
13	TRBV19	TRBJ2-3	CASSIRYTDTQYF
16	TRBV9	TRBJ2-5	CASSVFQGAKEETQYF
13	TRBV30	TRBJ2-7	CAWWTETTYEQYF
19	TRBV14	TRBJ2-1	CASSQEAGLAGDAYNEQFF
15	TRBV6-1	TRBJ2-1	CASSEDQGSYNEQFF
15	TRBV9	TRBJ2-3	CASSVETSGRGTQYF
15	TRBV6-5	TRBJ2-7	CASSYSMGQGHEQYF
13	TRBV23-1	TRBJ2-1	CAIEFRCSGGRFF
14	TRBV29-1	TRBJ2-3	CSARTSGTPDTQYF
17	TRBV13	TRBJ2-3	CASSFREAGERSDTQYF
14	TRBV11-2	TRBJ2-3	CASSPRQTRDTQYF
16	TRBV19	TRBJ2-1	CASSLLGGPAYNEQFF
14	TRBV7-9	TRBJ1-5	CASSLDRGNQPQHF
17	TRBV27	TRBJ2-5	CASRKQTVAGRGETQYF
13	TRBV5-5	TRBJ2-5	CASSFGGQETQYF
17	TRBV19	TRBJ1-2	CASSIADRKSHPYGYTF
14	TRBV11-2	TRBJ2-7	CASSPSTGGYEQYF
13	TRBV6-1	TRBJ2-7	CASSDPAVHEQYF
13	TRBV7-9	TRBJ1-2	CASSLVGGYGYTF
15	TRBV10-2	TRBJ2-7	CASSDPSGFTYEQYF
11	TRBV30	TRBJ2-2	CAWAGAGELFF
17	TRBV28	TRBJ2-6	CASRRDRTSSGANVLTF
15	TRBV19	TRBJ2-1	CASSIGAGAYNEQFF
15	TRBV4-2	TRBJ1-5	CASSQIGQGVQPQHF